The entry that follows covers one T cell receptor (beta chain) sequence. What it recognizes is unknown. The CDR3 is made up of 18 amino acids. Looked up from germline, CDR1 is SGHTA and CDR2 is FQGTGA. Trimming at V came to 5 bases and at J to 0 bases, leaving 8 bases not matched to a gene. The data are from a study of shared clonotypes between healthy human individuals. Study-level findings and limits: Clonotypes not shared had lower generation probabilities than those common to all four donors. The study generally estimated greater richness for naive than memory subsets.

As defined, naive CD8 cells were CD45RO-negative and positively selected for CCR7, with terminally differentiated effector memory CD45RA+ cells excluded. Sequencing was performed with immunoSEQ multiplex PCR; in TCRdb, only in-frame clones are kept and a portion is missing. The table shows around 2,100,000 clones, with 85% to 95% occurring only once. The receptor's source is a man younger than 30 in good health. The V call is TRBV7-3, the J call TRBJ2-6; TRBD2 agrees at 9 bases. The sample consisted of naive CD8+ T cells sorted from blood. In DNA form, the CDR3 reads TGTGCCAGCAGCCGAGGGGCTAGCGGGACCTCTGGGGCCAACGTCCTGACTTTC. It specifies CASSRGASGTSGANVLTF.